Below, one TCR beta chain is given with its context. The data originate from a study of blood T cell repertoires in COVID-19. About the study: Spain, Italy and the United States supplied samples that represented acute and convalescent COVID-19.

The data were produced by immunoSEQ multiplex PCR, yet TCRdb's version contains in-frame clones alone and is incomplete. The table records around 160,000 clones, about 90% of them present only once. J lost 2 bases, V lost 2 bases, and 3 bases had no gene match. The CDR3 loop spans 15 amino acids. The germline gives CDR1 MDHEN, CDR2 SYDVKM. Participants, about 18 to 95 years old, spanned 25 or so US areas. Participant-given clinical history determined each cohort assignment. The clonotype comes from a woman between 40 and 50 years old who had been exposed to COVID-19. The chain carries TRBV28 and TRBJ2-7; 10 nucleotides agree with TRBD2. The sample consisted of PBMCs or T cells enriched from blood (not recorded which). CDR3 sequence (DNA): TGTGCCAGCAGTTTACTAGCGGGAGATCCCTACGAGCAGTACTTC. It translates to CASSLLAGDPYEQYF.